This is a list of T cell receptor beta chains from one sample in a study of T cell responses to AZD1222 COVID-19 vaccine. The table came from immunoSEQ multiplex PCR; TCRdb's copy has only in-frame clones and leaves some out. Of about 120,000 clones in the sample, 88% are singletons; the top ten hold 3.5% to 4.5%. The sample here was peripheral blood, taken on day 0 of AZD1222 vaccination. These receptors were taken from an adult in good health. The CDR3 runs from the conserved cysteine through the conserved F or W. Clone size is stated in some rows and not others, as once, few, many or a class when expanded.

TRBV2,NA,TRBJ2-3,CASSDEGHASTDTQYF
TRBV5-4,NA,TRBJ1-2,CASSSDGNPGYGYTF
TRBV12-5,NA,TRBJ2-5,CASGLDRSQTQYF
TRBV29-1,NA,TRBJ1-2,CSPDSSNYGYTF
TRBV19,NA,TRBJ2-7,CASSISTSGAYEQYF
TRBV19,NA,TRBJ2-7,CASSIEGLAAPSPYEQYF
TRBV6-5,NA,TRBJ2-1,CATSRPSGGSNEQFF
TRBV9,NA,TRBJ2-7,CASSVAGQAYEQYF
TRBV2,NA,TRBJ1-2,CASTSGAGYTF
TRBV6-5,NA,TRBJ1-5,CASSEAWQPQHF
TRBV28,NA,TRBJ2-7,CASSPTPGQGRYEQYF
TRBV27,NA,TRBJ1-2,CATRPAGAYGYTF
TRBV12-3/TRBV12-4,few,TRBJ2-1,CAGGAKGNEQFF
TRBV5-4,NA,TRBJ1-1,CASSPPKGMGTEAFF